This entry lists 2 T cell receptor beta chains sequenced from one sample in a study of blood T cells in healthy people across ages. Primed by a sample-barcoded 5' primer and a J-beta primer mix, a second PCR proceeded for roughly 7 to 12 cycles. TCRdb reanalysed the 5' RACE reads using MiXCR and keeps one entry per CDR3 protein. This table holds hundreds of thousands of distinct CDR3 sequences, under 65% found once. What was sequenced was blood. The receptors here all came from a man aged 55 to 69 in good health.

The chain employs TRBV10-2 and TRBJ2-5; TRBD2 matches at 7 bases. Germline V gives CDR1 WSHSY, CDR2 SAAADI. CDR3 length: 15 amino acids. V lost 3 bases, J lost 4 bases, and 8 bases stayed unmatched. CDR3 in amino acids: CASSDPGPSGETQYF. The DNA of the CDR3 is TGCGCCAGCAGTGACCCCGGCCCTAGCGGAGAGACCCAGTACTTC.

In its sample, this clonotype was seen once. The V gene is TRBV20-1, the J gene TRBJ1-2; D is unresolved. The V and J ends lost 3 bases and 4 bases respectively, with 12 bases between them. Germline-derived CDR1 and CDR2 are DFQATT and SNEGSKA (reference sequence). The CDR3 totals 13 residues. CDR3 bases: TGCAGTGCTAGTCTTCCGGGGATCTATGGCTACACCTTC. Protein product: CSASLPGIYGYTF.